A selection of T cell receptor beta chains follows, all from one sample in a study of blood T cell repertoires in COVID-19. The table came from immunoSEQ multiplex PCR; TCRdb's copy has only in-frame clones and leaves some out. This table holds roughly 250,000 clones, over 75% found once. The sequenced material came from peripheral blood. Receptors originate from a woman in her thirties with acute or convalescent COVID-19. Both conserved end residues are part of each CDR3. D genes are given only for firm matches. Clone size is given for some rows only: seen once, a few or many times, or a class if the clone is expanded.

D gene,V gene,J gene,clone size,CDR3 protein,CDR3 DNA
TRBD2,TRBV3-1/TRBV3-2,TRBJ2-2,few,CASSRTSIGGTGELFF,TGTGCCAGCAGCCGGACTAGCATAGGAGGTACCGGGGAGCTGTTTTTT
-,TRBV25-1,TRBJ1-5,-,CASSGGRGAYSNQPQHF,TGTGCCAGCAGTGGGGGCAGGGGAGCTTATAGCAATCAGCCCCAGCATTTT
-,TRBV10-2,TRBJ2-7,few,CASSDVRWGAAYEQYF,TGCGCCAGCAGTGACGTACGTTGGGGCGCAGCCTACGAGCAGTACTTC
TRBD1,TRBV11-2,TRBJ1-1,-,CASSLSRGLTEAFF,TGTGCCAGCAGCTTGAGCAGGGGGCTGACTGAAGCTTTCTTT
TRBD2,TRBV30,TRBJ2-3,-,CAWHTSTSADTQYF,TGTGCCTGGCATACTTCGACTAGCGCAGATACGCAGTATTTT
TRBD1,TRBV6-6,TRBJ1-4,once,CASSIGQGAIEKLFF,TGTGCCAGCAGTATAGGACAGGGGGCTATTGAAAAACTGTTTTTT
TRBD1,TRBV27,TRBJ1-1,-,CASSPTSTGWITEAFF,TGTGCCAGCAGTCCCACCTCGACAGGGTGGATCACTGAAGCTTTCTTT
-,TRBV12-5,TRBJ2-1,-,CASGSTLREQFF,TGTGCTAGTGGTTCTACCCTTCGTGAGCAGTTCTTC
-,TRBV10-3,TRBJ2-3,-,CAIRDSFPSTDTQYF,TGTGCCATCAGGGACTCTTTCCCTAGCACAGATACGCAGTATTTT
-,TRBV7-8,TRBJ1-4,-,CASSSVATNEKLFF,TGTGCCAGCAGCTCAGTTGCAACTAATGAAAAACTGTTTTTT
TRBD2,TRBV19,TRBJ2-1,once,CASSPTLASGSTEQFF,TGTGCCAGTAGTCCCACCCTGGCTAGCGGGAGCACTGAGCAGTTCTTC
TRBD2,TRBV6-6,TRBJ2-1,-,CASSYVRRGTSAEQFF,TGTGCCAGCAGTTACGTCAGGCGGGGGACTTCGGCTGAGCAGTTCTTC
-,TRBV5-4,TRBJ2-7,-,CASSLGGAVNEQYF,TGTGCCAGCAGCTTAGGAGGGGCTGTGAACGAGCAGTACTTC
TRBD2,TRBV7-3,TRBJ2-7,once,CASSRDPTTGLALNEQYF,TGTGCCAGCAGCCGAGACCCCACGACGGGACTAGCGCTGAACGAGCAGTACTTC
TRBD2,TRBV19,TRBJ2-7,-,CASSLVGRQSYEQYF,TGTGCCAGTAGTCTAGTCGGGAGGCAGTCCTACGAGCAGTACTTC
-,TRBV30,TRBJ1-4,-,CAWSVAGLGEKLFF,TGTGCCTGGAGTGTAGCGGGGTTGGGGGAAAAACTGTTTTTT
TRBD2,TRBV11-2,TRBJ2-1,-,CASSRLAGYYNEQFF,TGTGCCAGCAGCCGCCTAGCGGGGTACTACAATGAGCAGTTCTTC
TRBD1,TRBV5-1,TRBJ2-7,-,CASSSGQIPYEQYF,TGCGCCAGCAGCTCGGGACAGATTCCCTACGAGCAGTACTTC
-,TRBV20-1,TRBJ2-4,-,CSASSAEGIQYF,TGCAGTGCTAGTTCCGCAGAGGGCATTCAGTACTTC
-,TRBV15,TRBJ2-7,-,CATSSRSNTYEQYF,TGTGCCACCAGCAGTCGCAGTAACACCTACGAGCAGTACTTC
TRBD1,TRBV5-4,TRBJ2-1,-,CASSLRQGPYNEQFF,TGTGCCAGCAGCTTACGACAGGGCCCTTACAATGAGCAGTTCTTC
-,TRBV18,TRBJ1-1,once,CASSPKGFGTEAFF,TGTGCCAGCTCACCAAAGGGGTTCGGCACTGAAGCTTTCTTT
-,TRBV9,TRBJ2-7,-,CASSTDSTYEQYF,TGTGCCAGCAGCACGGACAGTACCTACGAGCAGTACTTC
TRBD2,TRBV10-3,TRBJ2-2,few,CAISESTSGRITGELFF,TGTGCCATCAGTGAGTCGACCAGCGGGAGAATCACCGGGGAGCTGTTTTTT
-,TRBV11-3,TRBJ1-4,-,CASSLGVGEVREKLFF,TGTGCCAGCAGCTTAGGGGTCGGGGAGGTTCGTGAAAAACTGTTTTTT
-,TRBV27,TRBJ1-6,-,CASSLLGRGGYNSPLHF,TGTGCCAGCAGTTTATTGGGGAGGGGGGGGTATAATTCACCCCTCCACTTT
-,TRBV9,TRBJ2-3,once,CASSQAPADTQYF,TGTGCCAGCAGCCAAGCCCCCGCAGATACGCAGTATTTT
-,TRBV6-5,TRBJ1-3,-,CASSYGGSGSGNTIYF,TGTGCCAGCAGTTATGGGGGGAGCGGATCTGGAAACACCATATATTTT
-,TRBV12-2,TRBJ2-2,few,CASRLILGLAGGKNTGELFF,TGTGCAAGTCGCTTAATTCTAGGACTAGCGGGAGGGAAGAACACCGGGGAGCTGTTTTTT
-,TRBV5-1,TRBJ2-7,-,CASSGERGTSYEQYF,TGCGCCAGCAGCGGGGAGAGGGGGACCTCCTACGAGCAGTACTTC